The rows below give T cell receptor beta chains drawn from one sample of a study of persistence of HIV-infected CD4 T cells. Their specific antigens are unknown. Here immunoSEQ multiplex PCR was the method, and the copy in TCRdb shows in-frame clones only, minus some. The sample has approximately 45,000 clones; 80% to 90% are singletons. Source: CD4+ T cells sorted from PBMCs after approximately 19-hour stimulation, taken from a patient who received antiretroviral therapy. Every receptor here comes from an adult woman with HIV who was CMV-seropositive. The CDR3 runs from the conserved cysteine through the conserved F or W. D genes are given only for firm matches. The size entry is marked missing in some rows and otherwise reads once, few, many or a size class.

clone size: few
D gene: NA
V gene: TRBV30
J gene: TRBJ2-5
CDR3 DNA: TGTGCCTGGGCGCTTCAAGAGACCCAGTACTTC
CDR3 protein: CAWALQETQYF

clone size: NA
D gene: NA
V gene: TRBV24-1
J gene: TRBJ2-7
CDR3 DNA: TGTGCCACTCAAGAGTCAAGCTCCTACGAGCAGTACTTC
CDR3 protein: CATQESSSYEQYF

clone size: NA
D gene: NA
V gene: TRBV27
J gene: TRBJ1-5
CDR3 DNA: TGTGCCAGCAGTTTTGCACAGAACAATCAGCCCCAGCATTTT
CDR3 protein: CASSFAQNNQPQHF

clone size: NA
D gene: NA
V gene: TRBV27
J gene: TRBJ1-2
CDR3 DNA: TGTGCCAGCAGTTTAGGTTCAGGGTCGAAGGGTGGCTACACCTTC
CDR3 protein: CASSLGSGSKGGYTF

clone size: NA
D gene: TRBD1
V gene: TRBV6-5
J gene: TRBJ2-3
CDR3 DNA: TGTGCCAGCAGTCGGACAGGGTATGACGAAGATACGCAGTATTTT
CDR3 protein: CASSRTGYDEDTQYF

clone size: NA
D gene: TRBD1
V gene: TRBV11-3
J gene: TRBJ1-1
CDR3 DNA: TGTGCCAGCAGCTTAAAAAAGAAGGCAGGGGGTTTGAACACTGAAGCTTTCTTT
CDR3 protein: CASSLKKKAGGLNTEAFF

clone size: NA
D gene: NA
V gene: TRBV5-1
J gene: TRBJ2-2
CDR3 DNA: TGCGCCAGCAGCTTGTCCGAACACACCGGGGAGCTGTTTTTT
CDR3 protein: CASSLSEHTGELFF

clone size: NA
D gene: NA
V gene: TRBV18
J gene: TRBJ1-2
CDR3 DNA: TGTGCCAGCTCCGCCGGAGACTTGGGCTATGGCTACACCTTC
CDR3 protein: CASSAGDLGYGYTF

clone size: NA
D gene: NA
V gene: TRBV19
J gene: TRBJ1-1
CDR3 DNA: TGTGCCAGTAGTATGGGCGAGGGCACTGAAGCTTTCTTT
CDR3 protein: CASSMGEGTEAFF

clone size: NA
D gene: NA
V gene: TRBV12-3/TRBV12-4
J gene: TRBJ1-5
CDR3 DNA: TGTGCCAGCAGTTTAGTGACGGAGCCCCAGCATTTT
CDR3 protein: CASSLVTEPQHF

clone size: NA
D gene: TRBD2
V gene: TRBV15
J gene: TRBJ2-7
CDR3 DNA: TGTGCCACCAGCAGAGACGTCGGGACTAGCAGGTACGAGCAGTACTTC
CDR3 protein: CATSRDVGTSRYEQYF

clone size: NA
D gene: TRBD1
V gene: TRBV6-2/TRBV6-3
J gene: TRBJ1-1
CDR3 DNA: TGTGCCAGCAGCCTACCCGGGACAGGGTTGAGTGAAGCTTTCTTT
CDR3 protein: CASSLPGTGLSEAFF

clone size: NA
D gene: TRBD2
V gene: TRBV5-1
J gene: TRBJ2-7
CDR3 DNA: TGCGCCAGCAGCCCGCGGGAGGGCCTATCCTACGAGCAGTACTTC
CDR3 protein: CASSPREGLSYEQYF

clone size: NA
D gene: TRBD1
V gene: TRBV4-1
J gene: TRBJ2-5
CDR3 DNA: TGCGCCAGCAGCCAAAACCCTGATTCCGACAGGGCGAGAAAAGAGACCCAGTACTTC
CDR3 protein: CASSQNPDSDRARKETQYF

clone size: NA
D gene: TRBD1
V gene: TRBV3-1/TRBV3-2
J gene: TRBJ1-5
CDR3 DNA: TGTGCCAGCAGCCTCCGGACAGGGGGATTCAATCAGCCCCAGCATTTT
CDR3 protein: CASSLRTGGFNQPQHF

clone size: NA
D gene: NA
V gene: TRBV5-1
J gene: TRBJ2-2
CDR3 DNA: TGCGCCAGCAGCTTGAGAGAGGGCGGGGAGCTGTTTTTT
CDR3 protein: CASSLREGGELFF

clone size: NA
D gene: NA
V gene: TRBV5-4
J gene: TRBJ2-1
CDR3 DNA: TGTGCCAGCAGCCCGGCTGAGAGGGAGCAGTTCTTC
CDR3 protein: CASSPAEREQFF

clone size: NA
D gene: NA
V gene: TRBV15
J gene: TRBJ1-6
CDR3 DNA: TGTGCCACCAGCATAGGACAGCCGCCCTATAATTCACCCCTCCACTTT
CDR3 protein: CATSIGQPPYNSPLHF

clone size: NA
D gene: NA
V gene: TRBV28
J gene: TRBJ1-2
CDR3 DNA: TGTGCCAGCAGTAACACAGGGTGGGCCTACACCTTC
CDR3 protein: CASSNTGWAYTF

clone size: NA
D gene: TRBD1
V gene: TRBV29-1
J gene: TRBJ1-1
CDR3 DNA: TGCAGCGGCGCAGGGGGCTCGAACACTGAAGCTTTCTTT
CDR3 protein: CSGAGGSNTEAFF

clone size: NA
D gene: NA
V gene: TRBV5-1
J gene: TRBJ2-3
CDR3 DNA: TGCGCCAGCAGCCCCGGGGGACAGCACACAGATACGCAGTATTTT
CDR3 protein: CASSPGGQHTDTQYF

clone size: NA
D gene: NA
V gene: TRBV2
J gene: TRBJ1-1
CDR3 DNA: TGTGCCAGTGGACTGCACACTGAAGCTTTCTTT
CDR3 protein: CASGLHTEAFF

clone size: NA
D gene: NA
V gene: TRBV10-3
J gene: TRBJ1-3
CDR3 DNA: TGTGCCATCAGTTTACAGGGTTCTGGAAACACCATATATTTT
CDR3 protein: CAISLQGSGNTIYF

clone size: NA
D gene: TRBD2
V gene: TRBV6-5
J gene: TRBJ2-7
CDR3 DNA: TGTGCCAGCAGTTACTCCGGGGCTAGCGGGCTTATCGAGCAGTACTTC
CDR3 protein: CASSYSGASGLIEQYF

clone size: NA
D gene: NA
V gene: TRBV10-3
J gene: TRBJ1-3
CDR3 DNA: TGTGCCATCAGTACTCAATATAACAACGTAGGAAACACCATATATTTT
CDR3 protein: CAISTQYNNVGNTIYF

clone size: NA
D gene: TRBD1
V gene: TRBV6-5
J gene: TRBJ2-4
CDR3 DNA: TGTGCCAGCAGTACGCGGACAGGGACAGTAGACATTCAGTACTTC
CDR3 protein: CASSTRTGTVDIQYF